The rows below give T cell receptor beta chains drawn from one sample of a study of vaccination effects on CD4 cells after COVID-19. Data came from immunoSEQ multiplex PCR; TCRdb stores just in-frame clones and leaves some out. The top ten clones hold 9.9% of a sample with roughly 29,000 clones, 65% of them seen once. These receptors' targets are unknown. The specimen was CD4+ T cells from PBMCs cultured without peptide, collected before COVID-19 vaccination. The origin of the receptors is a human donor who received a COVID-19 vaccine. Each CDR3 is given with its conserved first and last residue. A D gene is named only where the DNA matches it firmly. Clone size, where shown, is once, few, many, or a class for clones that have expanded.

abundance: few; d_gene: NA; j_gene: TRBJ2-1; v_gene: TRBV7-9; CDR3aa: CASTHKTGDFGEQFF; CDR3nt: TGTGCCAGCACCCATAAGACAGGAGACTTCGGTGAGCAGTTCTTC
abundance: NA; d_gene: NA; j_gene: TRBJ2-1; v_gene: TRBV7-9; CDR3aa: CASSLGQYNEQFF; CDR3nt: TGTGCCAGCAGCTTAGGACAGTACAATGAGCAGTTCTTC
abundance: NA; d_gene: NA; j_gene: TRBJ1-4; v_gene: TRBV3-1/TRBV3-2; CDR3aa: CASRGGSEKLFF; CDR3nt: TGTGCCAGCAGAGGGGGATCCGAAAAACTGTTTTTT
abundance: NA; d_gene: NA; j_gene: TRBJ2-1; v_gene: TRBV11-2; CDR3aa: CASSLDGLGPPPYNEQFF; CDR3nt: TGTGCCAGCAGCTTAGATGGGTTGGGGCCCCCCCCTTACAATGAGCAGTTCTTC
abundance: NA; d_gene: NA; j_gene: TRBJ2-1; v_gene: TRBV29-1; CDR3aa: CSVELRGVYNEQFF; CDR3nt: TGCAGCGTTGAACTTAGAGGGGTCTACAATGAGCAGTTCTTC
abundance: NA; d_gene: NA; j_gene: TRBJ2-7; v_gene: TRBV6-5; CDR3aa: CASSYSQPGAYEQYF; CDR3nt: TGTGCCAGCAGTTACTCGCAACCCGGAGCCTACGAGCAGTACTTC
abundance: NA; d_gene: TRBD1; j_gene: TRBJ2-2; v_gene: TRBV10-3; CDR3aa: CAISELPGQGPGELFF; CDR3nt: TGTGCCATCAGTGAGTTGCCGGGACAGGGGCCCGGGGAGCTGTTTTTT
abundance: NA; d_gene: NA; j_gene: TRBJ2-3; v_gene: TRBV18; CDR3aa: CASSPPSADTQYF; CDR3nt: TGTGCCAGCTCACCACCGAGCGCAGATACGCAGTATTTT
abundance: NA; d_gene: NA; j_gene: TRBJ1-2; v_gene: TRBV27; CDR3aa: CASSLGRGYGYTF; CDR3nt: TGTGCCAGCAGTCTGGGAAGGGGCTATGGCTACACCTTC
abundance: NA; d_gene: TRBD2; j_gene: TRBJ2-7; v_gene: TRBV5-1; CDR3aa: CASSLEGGTGEQYF; CDR3nt: TGCGCCAGCAGCTTGGAGGGAGGGACGGGCGAGCAGTACTTC
abundance: NA; d_gene: TRBD1; j_gene: TRBJ2-4; v_gene: TRBV5-1; CDR3aa: CASSPGDSLAKNIQYF; CDR3nt: TGCGCCAGCAGCCCCGGGGACAGCCTAGCCAAAAACATTCAGTACTTC
abundance: NA; d_gene: NA; j_gene: TRBJ1-2; v_gene: TRBV3-1/TRBV3-2; CDR3aa: CASSQYRTGYTF; CDR3nt: TGTGCCAGCAGCCAATACAGGACTGGCTACACCTTC
abundance: NA; d_gene: NA; j_gene: TRBJ1-1; v_gene: TRBV2; CDR3aa: CASMRSRVNTEAFF; CDR3nt: TGTGCCAGCATGAGGTCCAGGGTGAACACTGAAGCTTTCTTT
abundance: NA; d_gene: NA; j_gene: TRBJ2-1; v_gene: TRBV7-9; CDR3aa: CASSPGPNQFF; CDR3nt: TGTGCCAGCAGCCCGGGACCAAACCAGTTCTTC
abundance: few; d_gene: NA; j_gene: TRBJ2-7; v_gene: TRBV7-2; CDR3aa: CASSLVVTEKTSYEQYF; CDR3nt: TGTGCCAGCAGCTTAGTAGTGACCGAAAAAACCAGCTACGAGCAGTACTTC